This T cell receptor (beta chain) appears in the sequencing data of a study of tumor and adjacent non-tumor tissue in lung cancer. Study summary: Aged about 31 to 85 years, patients included 10 men and five or six women with stage I to III disease. On average, productive TCRbeta reads reached about 4.17 million per sample.

This clonotype was picked up many times. What it binds is not known. The CDR3 runs 12 residues. The germline V and J ends were trimmed by 6 bases and 8 bases, with 10 bases remaining between them. No cell sorting was done before RNA was extracted from the tissue. More than 3 cm separated this lung sample from the edge of the tumor. Broader study findings: Compared with tumor, normal lung showed significantly lower TCR diversity. Tumor repertoires had a smaller top 100 clone share than normal lung.

The library came from three nested PCR rounds adapted from ARM-PCR protocols. TCRdb called the multiplex PCR reads again in MiXCR, with one record for every CDR3 protein. The data hold 85,000 to 130,000 distinct CDR3 sequences, with less than 75% observed a single time. The sample was distant non-tumor lung tissue. The clonotype originates from a man younger than 45 with non-small cell lung cancer. V usage is TRBV12-3 or TRBV12-4 and J usage is TRBJ1-4; the D gene is possibly TRBD1 (5 bases). In nucleotides, the CDR3 is TGTGCCAGCAGATCCAACAGGGAAAAACTGTTTTTT. It codes for CASRSNREKLFF.